This T cell receptor (beta chain) was captured in a study of blood T cell repertoires in COVID-19. As handled by the study authors: Reference gene primers were amplified, and this amplification served to estimate nucleated cell counts. Repertoires were generated with immunoSEQ multiplex PCR, while TCRdb's copy carries only in-frame clones and drops some. V, J and clone size were drawn from that table, and D and trimming were deduced from the DNA. The data hold 250,000 to 400,000 clones, with about 88% observed a single time. Donors in Cohort 3 who had recovered were those with two negative PCRs, healthcare professional clearance, or resolution of their symptoms. There are 14 residues in the CDR3. V gave up 2 bases and J gave up 8 bases, with 15 bases separating them. The germline V gene encodes CDR1 MGHDK and CDR2 SYGVNS.

The rearrangement links TRBV25-1 to TRBJ1-2; D unclear. The sample comprised PBMCs or T cells enriched from blood (not recorded which). The origin of this receptor is a man aged 60 to 75 who had recovered from COVID-19. The CDR3 reads CASSETTRPYGYTF. The CDR3 bases are TGTGCCAGCAGTGAAACGACAAGGCCCTACGGCTACACCTTC.